Below are 21 T cell receptor beta chains sequenced from a single sample in a study of T-cell reconstitution after alpha-beta-depleted transplantation in children. Preparation of the TCRbeta library used unique molecular identifiers. TCRdb passed the PCR reads through MiXCR, listing each CDR3 protein once. The table shows roughly 90,000 distinct CDR3 sequences, with 10% to 15% occurring only once. The starting material was PBMCs from the stem cell graft donor, obtained from the stem cell graft. Receptor source: a human donor who donated a stem cell graft to a child with inherited bone marrow failure.

This clonotype was counted ten times or more. The chain couples TRBV28 to TRBJ1-2; 7 bases are shared with TRBD1. The CDR3 is 16 residues long. CDR1 and CDR2 from the germline V gene are MDHEN and SYDVKM. The V segment lost 2 bases and the J segment 5 bases; nucleotides outside the gene matches: 11. The CDR3 DNA follows: TGTGCCAGCAGTTTAGGGCCTGGGACAGCGGGATATGGCTACACCTTC. Amino acid sequence: CASSLGPGTAGYGYTF.

Ten or more counts support this clonotype. The CDR3 coding sequence is TGTGCCAGCAGCCAAGCGTGGCAGGGGACTTCCTACGAGCAGTACTTC. This translates into CASSQAWQGTSYEQYF. V is TRBV4-2 and J is TRBJ2-7; the D call may be TRBD1 or TRBD2 (6 bases each). V was trimmed by 1 base and J by 1 base, leaving 14 bases between them. Germline lookup yields CDR1 LGHNA and CDR2 YNFKEQ. There are 16 residues in the CDR3.

The gene calls are TRBV7-9 and TRBJ2-7; D is perhaps TRBD1 or TRBD2 (6 bases each). This CDR3 comprises 17 residues. V lost 4 bases, J lost 3 bases, and 22 bases lay in between. Germline loops: CDR1 SEHNR, CDR2 FQNEAQ (reference sequence). As DNA, the CDR3 is TGTGCCAGCAGCTCGGGACTCGGGGGCATCCATAGCTACGAGCAGTACTTC. Residues: CASSSGLGGIHSYEQYF.

This clonotype was picked up many times. The CDR3 protein is CAISAPRGASSYEQYF. The CDR3 nucleotides are TGTGCCATCAGTGCCCCGAGGGGGGCAAGCTCCTACGAGCAGTACTTC. This chain joins TRBV10-3 and TRBJ2-7, with D tentatively TRBD1 or TRBD2 (6 bases each). Germline values: CDR1 ENHRY, CDR2 SYGVKD. Trimming shortened V by 4 bases and J by 0 bases, and 16 bases separated the two germline ends. The CDR3 contains 16 residues.

The rearrangement joins TRBV24-1 to TRBJ2-4, with D tentatively TRBD1 (5 bases). Germline V lookup: CDR1 KGHDR, CDR2 SFDVKD. The CDR3 extends over 17 amino acids. Trimming pared 0 bases from V and 1 base from J, leaving 12 bases between. CDR3 residues: CATSDLPGKGAKNIQYF. In DNA form, the CDR3 reads TGTGCCACCAGTGATTTGCCAGGGAAGGGGGCCAAAAACATTCAGTACTTC.

This clonotype was seen a few times. The chain employs TRBV4-2 and TRBJ2-3, with 8 nucleotides matching TRBD2. The CDR3 spans 15 residues. CDR1 is LGHNA, CDR2 YNFKEQ, per germline. V dropped 5 bases and J dropped 5; count of bases not matched to a gene: 9. The CDR3 DNA reads TGTGCCAGCAGCGACGTCGGGGGGGCCGGAGATACGCAGTATTTT. Translating it yields CASSDVGGAGDTQYF.

This clonotype has just a few counts. This chain links TRBV5-1 with TRBJ2-7; perhaps TRBD2 as D (5 bases). Trimming removed 7 bases from V and 4 bases from J, with 18 bases in between. The CDR3 has 14 amino acids. Germline CDR1 SGHRS, CDR2 YFSETQ. As DNA, the CDR3 is TGCGCCAGCTCCCGGGGTGGAGTGGGTTACGAGCAGTACTTC. Translating gives CASSRGGVGYEQYF.

V usage is TRBV4-3 and J usage is TRBJ2-5; 9 positions match TRBD2. Germline assignment: CDR1 LGHNA and CDR2 YSLEER. This CDR3 has 15 residues. V dropped 0 bases and J dropped 4; count of bases not matched to a gene: 3. In DNA, the CDR3 is TGCGCCAGCAGCCAAGATGCTAGCGGGGTAGAGACCCAGTACTTC. Protein: CASSQDASGVETQYF.

This clonotype was seen ten or more times. This sequence joins TRBV7-9 and TRBJ2-6; tentative D call: TRBD1 (5 bases). CDR3 size: 17 residues. Germline CDR1 reads SEHNR; CDR2 reads FQNEAQ (reference sequence). V lost 3 bases and J 0 bases, leaving 12 bases between the germline ends. The CDR3 here is CASSLTVNPSGANVLTF. Written as DNA, the CDR3 is TGTGCCAGCAGCTTGACAGTTAACCCCTCTGGGGCCAACGTCCTGACTTTC.

CDR3 in DNA: TGTGCCATGGGCCCGGGGCTCGCCTGGGAGACCCAGTACTTC. It is translated as CAMGPGLAWETQYF. The V and J genes are TRBV8-2 and TRBJ2-5; TRBD2, the table's D call, lacks a check against the DNA. TRBV8-2 is reported as a pseudogene. This CDR3 is 14 amino acids long.

In its sample, this clonotype was seen many times. The V gene is TRBV14, the J gene TRBJ2-5; no reliable D call. This CDR3 region has 11 residues. In germline, CDR1 is SGHDN, CDR2 FVKESK. The V and J ends lost 1 base and 6 bases respectively, with 3 bases between them. DNA of the CDR3: TGTGCCAGCAGCCAAGCACAGACCCAGTACTTC. Translated, it gives CASSQAQTQYF.

V gene TRBV7-2 combines with J gene TRBJ2-1; the D gene is possibly TRBD2 (6 bases). The CDR3 runs to 15 residues. Trimming shortened V by 2 bases and J by 4 bases, and 12 bases separated the two germline ends. The V gene's germline CDR1 is SGHTA and CDR2 FQGNSA. The CDR3 DNA is TGTGCCAGCAGCTTAATAGCGGCACTGTACAATGAGCAGTTCTTC. Amino acids: CASSLIAALYNEQFF.

Many counts were recorded for this clonotype. The V call is TRBV20-1, the J call TRBJ2-1; a possible D gene is TRBD1 (6 bases). In germline, CDR1 is DFQATT, CDR2 SNEGSKA (reference sequence). V lost 5 bases to trimming and J lost 5 bases, with 16 bases between them. The CDR3 loop spans 14 amino acids. The CDR3 bases are TGCAGTGCTTACAGGGTTGGAGGTGACAATGAGCAGTTCTTC. Translated, it gives CSAYRVGGDNEQFF.

The sample holds many counts of this clonotype. J is TRBJ2-1 and V is TRBV12-3 or TRBV12-4, with TRBD2 identical over 7 bases. This CDR3 spans 17 amino acids. J gave up 15 bases and V 6 bases, and 26 bases lay outside the gene matches. Here the CDR3 reads CASRSNPGGLVSDIAFF. For the CDR3, the DNA is TGTGCCAGCAGGTCTAACCCCGGCGGACTAGTTTCGGATATTGCGTTCTTC.

This clonotype was picked up many times. This chain uses TRBV5-1 with TRBJ2-3, with 9 bases matching TRBD2. The CDR3 is made up of 15 amino acids. V was pared by 4 bases and J by 0 bases, with 3 bases of the junction left unmatched. Germline loops: CDR1 SGHRS, CDR2 YFSETQ. As DNA, the CDR3 is TGCGCCAGCAGCCGGACTAGCGCGAGCACAGATACGCAGTATTTT. This encodes CASSRTSASTDTQYF.

This clonotype has a count of ten or more. The rearrangement uses TRBV4-3 and TRBJ2-1; 7 bases fit TRBD1. This CDR3 contains 14 residues. CDR1 LGHNA and CDR2 YSLEER come from the germline V gene. With V trimmed by 2 bases and J by 9 bases, 7 bases remained unmatched. The CDR3 is CASSQHDRVGEQFF. The CDR3 DNA reads as TGCGCCAGCAGCCAACACGACAGGGTGGGTGAGCAGTTCTTC.

The table lists this clonotype with many counts. The chain has TRBV4-1 and TRBJ1-1; TRBD1 is a possible D gene (5 bases). The CDR3 spans 14 residues. The V gene lost 0 bases and the J gene lost 5 bases, with 10 bases spanning the gap. Germline V lookup: CDR1 MGHRA, CDR2 YSYEKL. Written as DNA, the CDR3 is TGCGCCAGCAGCCAAGATCAGGGTAGAACTGAAGCTTTCTTT. Its protein is CASSQDQGRTEAFF.

V gene TRBV18 combines with J gene TRBJ1-3; 8 positions match TRBD1. CDR1 is KGHSH, CDR2 LQKENI, per germline. Trimming at V came to 6 bases and at J to 2 bases, leaving 3 bases not matched to a gene. The CDR3 has 14 amino acids. In DNA, the CDR3 is TGTGCCAGCTCCGGGACAGGTCCTGGAAACACCATATATTTT. Protein product: CASSGTGPGNTIYF.

A few counts support this clonotype. The chain has TRBV7-9 and TRBJ1-2; 9 nucleotides align to TRBD1. Germline V CDR1 and CDR2: SEHNR, FQNEAQ (reference sequence). J was trimmed by 3 bases and V by 5 bases; bases with no gene match: 7. This CDR3 is 15 amino acids long. Here the CDR3 DNA reads TGTGCCAGCAGCCAGGCGGACAGGGGATACTATGGCTACACCTTC. Translating it yields CASSQADRGYYGYTF.

This clonotype has ten or more counts. The chain links TRBV2 to TRBJ2-1, with 10 nucleotides matching TRBD2. CDR3 length: 16 residues. In germline, CDR1 is SNHLY, CDR2 FYNNEI. Trimming at V came to 8 bases and at J to 0 bases, leaving 7 bases not matched to a gene. CDR3 DNA sequence: TGTGCCAGCGTAGGACTAGCGGCTAGCTCCTACAATGAGCAGTTCTTC. This encodes CASVGLAASSYNEQFF.

In this sample, this clonotype turned up many times. This chain joins TRBV20-1 and TRBJ1-5; TRBD1 matches 9 bases. V trimming: 3 bases; J trimming: 5 bases; junction bases outside the gene matches: 5. The CDR3 extends over 14 amino acids. Per the germline V gene, CDR1 is DFQATT and CDR2 is SNEGSKA (reference sequence). The CDR3 sequence is CSARGGQGYQPQHF. The CDR3 DNA follows: TGCAGTGCTAGGGGGGGACAGGGTTATCAGCCCCAGCATTTT.